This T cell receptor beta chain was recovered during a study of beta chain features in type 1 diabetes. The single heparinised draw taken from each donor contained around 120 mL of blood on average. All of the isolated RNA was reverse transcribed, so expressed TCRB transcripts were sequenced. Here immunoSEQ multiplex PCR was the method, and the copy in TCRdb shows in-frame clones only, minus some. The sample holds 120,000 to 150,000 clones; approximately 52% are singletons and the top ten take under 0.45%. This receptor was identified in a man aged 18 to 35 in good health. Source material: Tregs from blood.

Written as DNA, the CDR3 is TGTGCCAGCAGCCAAGATCCAGCGGGACTAGCGGGATCCCGACTCTCCTACGAGCAGTACTTC. Protein product: CASSQDPAGLAGSRLSYEQYF. The V gene is TRBV4-2, the J gene TRBJ2-7, with 13 bases fitting TRBD2. Germline CDR1 LGHNA, CDR2 YNFKEQ. V was pared by 0 bases and J by 0 bases, with 14 bases of the junction left unmatched. This CDR3 has 21 amino acids.